This is a list of T cell receptor beta chains from one sample in a study of blood T cell repertoires in COVID-19. The repertoire was sequenced with immunoSEQ multiplex PCR; TCRdb's copy has only in-frame clones and lacks some. The sample contains about 140,000 clones, more than 60% of which appear only once. The sequencing input was peripheral blood. The receptors stem from a woman between 45 and 65 years old with active or convalescent COVID-19. Both conserved end residues are part of each CDR3. A D gene is named only where the DNA matches it firmly. Where a row states a size, it is once, few, many or the class of an expanded clone; other rows omit it.

d_gene,v_gene,abundance,j_gene,CDR3nt,CDR3aa
-,TRBV2,-,TRBJ1-1,TGTGCCAGCAGTGAACAGGGGTACGGCACTGAAGCTTTCTTT,CASSEQGYGTEAFF
-,TRBV19,-,TRBJ2-2,TGTGCCAGTAGTATAATAGCTCACACCGGGGAGCTGTTTTTT,CASSIIAHTGELFF
TRBD1,TRBV15,-,TRBJ2-2,TGTGCCACCAGACTCTCAGGGGGTGGTGACCCCGGGGAGCTGTTTTTT,CATRLSGGGDPGELFF
-,TRBV6-2/TRBV6-3,-,TRBJ1-5,TGTGCCAGCAGTTACCCCGTAGGAGGGGATACCAATCAGCCCCAGCATTTT,CASSYPVGGDTNQPQHF
-,TRBV7-8,-,TRBJ1-2,TGTGCCAGCAGCCCCCGGTTCCGCTATGGCTACACCTTC,CASSPRFRYGYTF
-,TRBV7-3,-,TRBJ2-1,TGTGCCAGCAGCGGCACTACCTCAACCCCCTACAATGAGCAGTTCTTC,CASSGTTSTPYNEQFF
-,TRBV5-5,once,TRBJ1-1,TGTGCCAGCGCCGGCGGGGGGCAGACACCGCAAGCTTTCTTT,CASAGGGQTPQAFF
-,TRBV7-9,many,TRBJ2-2,TGTGCCAGCAGCTTCATCCTGTCCCAGGGCGGGGAGCTGTTTTTT,CASSFILSQGGELFF
TRBD2,TRBV6-2/TRBV6-3,-,TRBJ2-5,TGTGCCAGCAGCCCGGGGGCGGGAGGACAAGAGACCCAGTACTTC,CASSPGAGGQETQYF
-,TRBV19,-,TRBJ1-1,TGTGCCAGTAGACTACAGGGTCTGAACACTGAAGCTTTCTTT,CASRLQGLNTEAFF
-,TRBV7-6,-,TRBJ1-5,TGTGCCAGCAGCTTCCGCGGGGGTCTTAATCAGCCCCAGCATTTT,CASSFRGGLNQPQHF
TRBD1,TRBV19,-,TRBJ1-2,TGTGCCAGTACCCCTCAGGGGGCGAAGGGCTACACCTTC,CASTPQGAKGYTF
TRBD1,TRBV18,-,TRBJ1-2,TGTGCCAGCTCACCACAAACGACAGGGAACTCTGGCTACACCTTC,CASSPQTTGNSGYTF
TRBD2,TRBV7-3,few,TRBJ2-7,TGTGCCAGCAGCTTACGCCCAGCGGGAGTCTACGAGCAGTACTTC,CASSLRPAGVYEQYF
TRBD2,TRBV2,-,TRBJ2-7,TGTGCCAGCAGTGAGGGACTACACTACGAGCAGTACTTC,CASSEGLHYEQYF
TRBD2,TRBV19,once,TRBJ2-2,TGTGCCAGTAGTATCGGGACGGGGGGGCCGACCGGGGAGCTGTTTTTT,CASSIGTGGPTGELFF
-,TRBV7-9,-,TRBJ1-1,TGTGCCAGCAGCTACCAGAGGGATGCTGAAGCTTTCTTT,CASSYQRDAEAFF
TRBD1,TRBV30,-,TRBJ2-3,TGTGCCTGGAGTCTTTGGCGGACAGGGTCCGATACGCAGTATTTT,CAWSLWRTGSDTQYF
-,TRBV28,-,TRBJ1-1,TGTGCCAGCAGTTTCCAGGGGAAGAACACTGAAGCTTTCTTT,CASSFQGKNTEAFF
-,TRBV6-1,-,TRBJ1-5,TGTGCCAGCAGTGAAGGATCAGGGCAGCTTGATCGTCCCCAGCATTTT,CASSEGSGQLDRPQHF
TRBD1,TRBV5-1,-,TRBJ2-3,TGCGCCAGCAGCCCGGCAGGGGGCCTCAGCACAGATACGCAGTATTTT,CASSPAGGLSTDTQYF
-,TRBV7-6,-,TRBJ1-5,TGTGCCAGCAGCTTAGTATCCTCGGGTAATCAGCCCCAGCATTTT,CASSLVSSGNQPQHF
-,TRBV11-3,-,TRBJ1-1,TGTGCCAGCAGCACAGGGATAAACACTGAAGCTTTCTTT,CASSTGINTEAFF
TRBD2,TRBV4-2,-,TRBJ2-7,TGTGCCAGCAGCCAAGATACTAGCGGGGGAACCTCCTACGAGCAGTACTTC,CASSQDTSGGTSYEQYF
-,TRBV3-1/TRBV3-2,-,TRBJ1-1,TGTGCCAGCAGCTTAGGGTGGGAGGCCGACACTGAAGCTTTCTTT,CASSLGWEADTEAFF
-,TRBV4-3,-,TRBJ2-2,TGCGCCAGCAGCCAAGAGGGGCAGGGGAACACCGGGGAGCTGTTTTTT,CASSQEGQGNTGELFF
-,TRBV7-2,-,TRBJ2-7,TGTGCCAGCAGCTTAGATCCAGGGCCCTACGAGCAGTACTTC,CASSLDPGPYEQYF
-,TRBV9,-,TRBJ1-2,TGTGCCAGCAGCGTGGCGGGGAACTATGGCTACACCTTC,CASSVAGNYGYTF
TRBD1,TRBV5-4,-,TRBJ1-2,TGTGCCAGCAGCTTCGGACAGGGGGAAAGTGGCTACACCTTC,CASSFGQGESGYTF
TRBD1,TRBV6-6,-,TRBJ1-1,TGTGCCAGCAGGCTCACAGGGGAGAACACTGAAGCTTTCTTT,CASRLTGENTEAFF
-,TRBV23-1,-,TRBJ1-6,TGCGCCAGCAAGGCGGATGCGGTGGAGAATTCACCCCTCCACTTT,CASKADAVENSPLHF
TRBD1,TRBV9,-,TRBJ1-2,TGTGCCAGCAGCTACCGGGGACAGAACTATGGCTACACCTTC,CASSYRGQNYGYTF
-,TRBV9,-,TRBJ2-7,TGTGCCAGCAGCGTAGACAGGGACGAGCAGTACTTC,CASSVDRDEQYF
-,TRBV7-2,-,TRBJ2-7,TGTGCCAGCAGCTTAGACAGGTCGGGCGAGCAGTACTTC,CASSLDRSGEQYF
-,TRBV28,-,TRBJ1-4,TGTGCCAGCAGTTTGGTAGTGAAGAAAAAACTGTTTTTT,CASSLVVKKKLFF
-,TRBV19,few,TRBJ1-1,TGTGCCAGTAGTATAGACGGACGGGGCACTGAAGCTTTCTTT,CASSIDGRGTEAFF
-,TRBV19,few,TRBJ2-7,TGTGCCAGTAGTCGGGGGGGGACAGGGTCGTACGAGCAGTACTTC,CASSRGGTGSYEQYF
TRBD1,TRBV5-1,-,TRBJ1-4,TGCGCCAGCAGACCGTCGACAGGGGCAACTAATGAAAAACTGTTTTTT,CASRPSTGATNEKLFF
-,TRBV14,-,TRBJ1-1,TGTGCCAGCAGCCCGGTCCAGGGGAGGAACACTGAAGCTTTCTTT,CASSPVQGRNTEAFF
-,TRBV7-6,-,TRBJ1-3,TGTGCCAGCAGCTTACAGGGCCCCAGCTCTGGAAACACCATATATTTT,CASSLQGPSSGNTIYF
TRBD1,TRBV5-1,-,TRBJ1-1,TGCGCCAGCAGCTCGGACAGGGTCTACGAAGGGGGGGCTTTCTTT,CASSSDRVYEGGAFF
TRBD1,TRBV15,-,TRBJ1-1,TGTGCCACCAGCAGGAGGACCCCAGGGGGCACTGAAGCTTTCTTT,CATSRRTPGGTEAFF
TRBD1,TRBV19,-,TRBJ1-1,TGTGCCAGCCGTGGGACAGTTGTATCGAACACTGAAGCTTTCTTT,CASRGTVVSNTEAFF
-,TRBV11-2,-,TRBJ1-6,TGTGCCAGCAGCCCACAACCCCCCTCACCCCTCCACTTT,CASSPQPPSPLHF